These 28 T cell receptor beta chains were sequenced from one sample in a study of shared clonotypes between healthy human individuals. Produced via immunoSEQ multiplex PCR; TCRdb's table is partial and in-frame only. The profile shows about 2.4 million clones, 85% to 95% of them singletons. Sequenced sample: naive CD4+ T cells sorted from blood. Subset specified: CD45RA+ positively selected. All receptors come from a man aged 18 to 30 in good health.

The J gene is TRBJ2-3, the V gene TRBV5-4; 13 positions match TRBD2. CDR3 length: 17 residues. V dropped 4 bases and J dropped 0; count of bases not matched to a gene: 5. The germline gives CDR1 SGHNT, CDR2 YYREEE (reference sequence). The CDR3 is CASSRGLAGSSTDTQYF. CDR3 bases: TGTGCCAGCAGCCGGGGACTAGCGGGGTCTAGCACAGATACGCAGTATTTT. The full variable domain, completed using reference TRBV5-4 and TRBJ2-3, is ETGVTQSPTHLIKTRGQQVTLRCSSQSGHNTVSWYQQALGQGPQFIFQYYREEENGRGNFPPRFSGLQFPNYSSELNVNALELDDSALYLCASSRGLAGSSTDTQYFGPGTRLTVL.

This chain joins TRBV28 and TRBJ1-2, with 12 bases matching TRBD1. The J segment lost 3 bases and the V segment lost 4 bases, leaving 12 bases of the junction unmatched. The CDR3 covers 18 residues. Germline CDR1 reads MDHEN; CDR2 reads SYDVKM. CDR3 sequence: CASSSRAGTGGLDYGYTF. The CDR3 coding sequence is TGTGCCAGCAGTTCCCGGGCCGGGACAGGGGGCTTGGACTATGGCTACACCTTC.

The chain recombines TRBV10-1 with TRBJ1-1; 7 positions match TRBD1. V was clipped by 6 bases and J by 3 bases; unmatched bases: 4. The CDR3 has 13 amino acids. Per the germline V gene, CDR1 is WNHNN and CDR2 is SYGVQD (reference sequence). The CDR3 region has the DNA TGCGCCAGCAGACAGGGGATTGACACTGAAGCTTTCTTT. Residues: CASRQGIDTEAFF.

The rearrangement uses TRBV5-1 and TRBJ2-1; the D gene is possibly TRBD2 (6 bases). The CDR3 runs 17 residues. The V gene lost 0 bases and the J gene lost 6 bases, with 19 bases spanning the gap. Germline CDR1 is SGHRS and CDR2 is YFSETQ. The CDR3 is CASSLVRLSGQLNEQFF. The DNA for the CDR3 is TGCGCCAGCAGCTTGGTCCGCTTAAGCGGGCAACTCAATGAGCAGTTCTTC. Full variable domain (remainder filled in from reference TRBV5-1 and TRBJ2-1): KAGVTQTPRYLIKTRGQQVTLSCSPISGHRSVSWYQQTPGQGLQFLFEYFSETQRNKGNFPGRFSGRQFSNSRSEMNVSTLELGDSALYLCASSLVRLSGQLNEQFFGPGTRLTVL.

The gene calls are TRBV7-9 and TRBJ1-6, with a weak D call TRBD1 (6 bases). The CDR3 contains 18 residues. Germline V gene lookup returns CDR1 SEHNR and CDR2 FQNEAQ (reference sequence). Trimming stripped 0 bases from V and 6 bases from J, with 18 bases between. CDR3 DNA sequence: TGTGCCAGCAGCTTAGCGCAACAGGGCCGCGGGCTTAATTCACCCCTCCACTTT. Its translation is CASSLAQQGRGLNSPLHF. Variable domain in full (rest from reference TRBV7-9 and TRBJ1-6): DTGVSQNPRHKITKRGQNVTFRCDPISEHNRLYWYRQTLGQGPEFLTYFQNEAQLEKSRLLSDRFSAERPKGSFSTLEIQRTEQGDSAMYLCASSLAQQGRGLNSPLHFGNGTRLTVT.

This sequence joins TRBV30 and TRBJ2-2; no firm D call. The V gene lost 2 bases and the J gene lost 5 bases, with 18 bases spanning the gap. The CDR3 consists of 16 residues. Per the germline V gene, CDR1 is GTSNPN and CDR2 is SVGIG (reference sequence). This CDR3 reads CAWSTTRVSGTGELFF. In nucleotides, the CDR3 is TGTGCCTGGAGTACTACCCGGGTCTCTGGGACCGGGGAGCTGTTTTTT.

The chain's CDR3 is CASSLEGASNTEAFF. The CDR3 coding sequence is TGTGCCAGCAGCTTAGAGGGTGCCTCGAACACTGAAGCTTTCTTT. The chain recombines TRBV7-3 with TRBJ1-1; D gene ambiguous. Germline CDR1 SGHTA, CDR2 FQGTGA. With 2 bases removed from V and 1 base from J, the gap between germline ends came to 11 bases. This CDR3 comprises 15 residues. Full variable domain (missing parts from reference TRBV7-3 and TRBJ1-1): GAGVSQTPSNKVTEKGKYVELRCDPISGHTALYWYRQSLGQGPEFLIYFQGTGAADDSGLPNDRFFAVRPEGSVSTLKIQRTERGDSAVYLCASSLEGASNTEAFFGQGTRLTVV.

The chain recombines TRBV5-1 with TRBJ1-2; 9 bases fit TRBD1. CDR1 is SGHRS, CDR2 YFSETQ, per germline. This CDR3 comprises 19 residues. Trimming at V came to 4 bases and at J to 3 bases, leaving 19 bases not matched to a gene. The CDR3 region has the DNA TGCGCCAGCAGCATAGGAGGGACAGGGCCCTTTGGGGGTTACTATGGCTACACCTTC. This codes for CASSIGGTGPFGGYYGYTF.

The chain carries TRBV27 and TRBJ1-3; a possible D gene is TRBD1 (6 bases). V was pared by 3 bases and J by 4 bases, with 10 bases between. The CDR3 has 14 amino acids. Germline CDR1 reads MNHEY; CDR2 reads SMNVEV (reference sequence). The CDR3 sequence: CASSLGAQGNTIYF. In DNA, the CDR3 is TGTGCCAGCAGTTTGGGGGCTCAGGGAAACACCATATATTTT.

The chain has TRBV7-3 and TRBJ2-7; tentative D call: TRBD1 (6 bases). The CDR3 extends over 15 amino acids. Looked up from germline, CDR1 is SGHTA and CDR2 is FQGTGA. V was cut by 4 bases and J by 4 bases, with 17 bases left in between. Here the CDR3 reads CASSYPGQLAYEQYF. CDR3 bases: TGTGCCAGCAGCTATCCCGGACAGCTGGCTTACGAGCAGTACTTC.

This clone occurred once. The chain combines TRBV5-6 with TRBJ1-5; a possible D gene is TRBD1 (6 bases). There are 16 residues in the CDR3. V was cut by 4 bases and J by 3 bases, with 17 bases left in between. CDR1 and CDR2 (germline): SGHDT, YYEEEE. CDR3 in amino acids: CASSRRGEGVNQPQHF. The CDR3, as DNA: TGTGCCAGCAGCAGGAGAGGGGAGGGGGTCAATCAGCCCCAGCATTTT. Filled out from reference TRBV5-6 and TRBJ1-5, the complete variable domain reads DAGVTQSPTHLIKTRGQQVTLRCSPKSGHDTVSWYQQALGQGPQFIFQYYEEEERQRGNFPDRFSGHQFPNYSSELNVNALLLGDSALYLCASSRRGEGVNQPQHFGDGTRLSIL.

CDR3 protein: CSATGHIEAFF. In DNA, the CDR3 is TGCAGTGCGACGGGACATATTGAAGCTTTCTTT. The V call is TRBV20-1, the J call TRBJ1-1; possibly TRBD1 for D (6 bases). This CDR3 is built from 11 residues. CDR1 DFQATT and CDR2 SNEGSKA come from the germline V gene (reference sequence). Trimming removed 6 bases from V and 7 bases from J, with 12 bases in between.

The chain employs TRBV18 and TRBJ2-1, with 9 bases that match TRBD2. With 0 bases clipped from V and 4 bases from J, the junction kept 4 bases outside the gene matches. CDR3 length: 16 amino acids. Germline V lookup: CDR1 KGHSH, CDR2 LQKENI. CDR3 DNA: TGTGCCAGCTCACCACCTAGCGGGAGTACATACAATGAGCAGTTCTTC. Translated: CASSPPSGSTYNEQFF.

For the CDR3, the DNA is TGTGCCAGCAGCCCCCGTTTTGCCGCTAACTATGGCTACACCTTC. Its protein product is CASSPRFAANYGYTF. This chain uses TRBV9 with TRBJ1-2; D gene ambiguous. The CDR3 has 15 amino acids. Germline V gene sequence: CDR1 SGDLS, CDR2 YYNGEE. V was pared by 4 bases and J by 0 bases, with 13 bases between.

The V and J genes are TRBV18 and TRBJ2-2; D gene ambiguous. V lost 2 bases to trimming and J lost 3 bases, with 10 bases between them. Germline V lookup: CDR1 KGHSH, CDR2 LQKENI. This CDR3 comprises 15 residues. CDR3 amino acids: CASSPRAPDTGELFF. The CDR3 DNA reads as TGTGCCAGCTCACCAAGAGCGCCCGACACCGGGGAGCTGTTTTTT.

The gene calls are TRBV6-6 and TRBJ2-7, with a possible D match to TRBD2 (6 bases). V was trimmed by 10 bases and J by 4 bases, leaving 20 bases between them. Germline V gene sequence: CDR1 MNHNY, CDR2 SVGAGI (reference sequence). The CDR3 contains 14 residues. The DNA for the CDR3 is TGTGCCATTTCACTAGCCGGCTCTATATACGAGCAGTACTTC. This gives the protein CAISLAGSIYEQYF.

A word on this clone: The same CDR3 can be traced to other DNA sequences in this sample. J is TRBJ2-7 and V is TRBV27; D may match TRBD1 or TRBD2 (5 bases each). Trimming took off 3 bases at V and 2 bases at J, with 8 bases between the two ends. Germline CDR1 is MNHEY and CDR2 is SMNVEV (reference sequence). This CDR3 has 13 residues. The CDR3, as DNA: TGTGCCAGCAGTTTCCGAGGGGCCTACGAGCAGTACTTC. This translates into CASSFRGAYEQYF.

The rearrangement joins TRBV5-1 to TRBJ2-2; unclear D gene. Germline V gives CDR1 SGHRS, CDR2 YFSETQ. The CDR3 is 16 amino acids. V gave up 0 bases and J gave up 4 bases, with 13 bases separating them. The CDR3 protein is CASSLAVNKGTGELFF. CDR3 DNA: TGCGCCAGCAGCTTGGCCGTGAATAAAGGCACCGGGGAGCTGTTTTTT.

This clone appeared once. This chain connects TRBV10-3 to TRBJ1-2, with D possibly being TRBD1 (5 bases). Germline CDR1 is ENHRY and CDR2 is SYGVKD. With 0 bases removed from V and 4 bases from J, the gap between germline ends came to 9 bases. The CDR3 runs to 14 residues. The CDR3 DNA reads as TGTGCCATCAGTGAGTCGACCCAGGGCTATGGCTACACCTTC. It translates to CAISESTQGYGYTF.

This chain connects TRBV5-6 to TRBJ2-3; possible D gene TRBD1, 6 bases. The V gene's germline CDR1 is SGHDT and CDR2 YYEEEE. The CDR3 covers 18 residues. V was shortened by 2 bases and J by 2 bases, with 21 bases between the two germline ends. The CDR3 loop reads CASSLFKIGGPLTDTQYF. CDR3 coding DNA: TGTGCCAGCAGCTTATTTAAGATAGGGGGACCCCTCACAGATACGCAGTATTTT.

The J gene is TRBJ1-2, the V gene TRBV4-1, with D perhaps matching TRBD1 (5 bases). Germline loops: CDR1 MGHRA, CDR2 YSYEKL. V dropped 0 bases and J dropped 5 bases, with 13 bases sitting between them. The length of the CDR3 is 15 residues. The CDR3 region has the DNA TGCGCCAGCAGCCAAGATGGGGACTCTTGGTATGGCTACACCTTC. It specifies CASSQDGDSWYGYTF.

As for this clone: Other DNA variants within this sample encode the same CDR3. As DNA, the CDR3 is TGTGCCAGCTCACCACCGAACAGGGGGACAGATACGCAGTATTTT. Amino acids: CASSPPNRGTDTQYF. The J gene is TRBJ2-3, the V gene TRBV18; 8 positions agree with TRBD1. This CDR3 spans 15 amino acids. Trimming at V came to 0 bases and at J to 3 bases, leaving 2 bases not matched to a gene. CDR1 KGHSH and CDR2 LQKENI come from the germline V gene.

The V and J genes are TRBV28 and TRBJ1-2; TRBD1 matches at 8 bases. The V gene's germline CDR1 is MDHEN and CDR2 SYDVKM. The CDR3 totals 14 residues. V gave up 6 bases and J gave up 9 bases; unmatched junction bases: 12. DNA of the CDR3: TGTGCCAGCAGCCCCCGGGGACAGGCCCCTAGCTACACCTTC. Protein product: CASSPRGQAPSYTF.

V gene TRBV9 combines with J gene TRBJ1-4; tentatively, D is TRBD1 (5 bases). The CDR3 has 15 residues. Trimming left V 4 bases short and J 0 bases short, with 10 bases between. Germline values: CDR1 SGDLS, CDR2 YYNGEE. CDR3 in DNA: TGTGCCAGCAGCTTCGGGGGTACAACTAATGAAAAACTGTTTTTT. Its protein product is CASSFGGTTNEKLFF.

The rearrangement links TRBV5-1 to TRBJ2-7; 8 bases align to TRBD2. Germline-derived CDR1 and CDR2 are SGHRS and YFSETQ. Trimming removed 4 bases from V and 2 bases from J; junction bases left unmatched: 2. The CDR3 totals 13 residues. The CDR3 region is CASSPGGPYEQYF. The CDR3, as DNA: TGCGCCAGCAGCCCGGGGGGGCCCTACGAGCAGTACTTC. Variable domain in full (rest from reference TRBV5-1 and TRBJ2-7): KAGVTQTPRYLIKTRGQQVTLSCSPISGHRSVSWYQQTPGQGLQFLFEYFSETQRNKGNFPGRFSGRQFSNSRSEMNVSTLELGDSALYLCASSPGGPYEQYFGPGTRLTVT.

The chain is built from TRBV4-1 and TRBJ2-7, with D perhaps TRBD1 (7 bases). CDR3 size: 15 residues. Germline V gene lookup returns CDR1 MGHRA and CDR2 YSYEKL. Trimming took off 1 base at V and 3 bases at J, with 13 bases between the two ends. The CDR3 DNA reads as TGCGCCAGCAGCCAAGGAGGCCAGGGGGGCTACGAGCAGTACTTC. Protein product: CASSQGGQGGYEQYF.

The V and J genes are TRBV6-6 and TRBJ1-6; D remains unclear. The CDR3 contains 14 residues. The V gene lost 2 bases and the J gene lost 9 bases, with 11 bases spanning the gap. Germline CDR1 and CDR2: MNHNY and SVGAGI (reference sequence). The CDR3 protein is CASSYEGAGSPLHF. The CDR3 region has the DNA TGTGCCAGCAGTTACGAAGGCGCAGGTTCACCCCTCCACTTT.

The chain employs TRBV6-5 and TRBJ1-6, with D perhaps matching TRBD1 (5 bases). There are 14 residues in the CDR3. Germline values: CDR1 MNHEY, CDR2 SVGAGI. V gave up 6 bases and J gave up 8 bases, with 14 bases separating them. The CDR3 spells CASSITGQDSPLHF. The CDR3 DNA sequence: TGTGCCAGCAGCATTACGGGGCAGGATTCACCCCTCCACTTT.